This T cell receptor (beta chain) emerged from a study of technical replicates of blood from a few donors. The assay was immunoSEQ multiplex PCR, and TCRdb's table has in-frame clones only and misses some. The sample carries about 72,000 clones, around 90% recorded once. The germline V gene encodes CDR1 MNHNS and CDR2 SASEGT. Trimming shortened V by 6 bases and J by 1 base, and 15 bases separated the two germline ends. The length of the CDR3 is 15 residues. Source material: T cells isolated from PBMCs. J is TRBJ2-5 and V is TRBV6-1, with TRBD1 as a possible D gene (6 bases). This clonotype was sampled from a human donor in good health. Here the CDR3 reads CASSLDRDRQETQYF. The CDR3 nucleotides are TGTGCCAGCAGCCTGGACAGAGACCGCCAAGAGACCCAGTACTTC.